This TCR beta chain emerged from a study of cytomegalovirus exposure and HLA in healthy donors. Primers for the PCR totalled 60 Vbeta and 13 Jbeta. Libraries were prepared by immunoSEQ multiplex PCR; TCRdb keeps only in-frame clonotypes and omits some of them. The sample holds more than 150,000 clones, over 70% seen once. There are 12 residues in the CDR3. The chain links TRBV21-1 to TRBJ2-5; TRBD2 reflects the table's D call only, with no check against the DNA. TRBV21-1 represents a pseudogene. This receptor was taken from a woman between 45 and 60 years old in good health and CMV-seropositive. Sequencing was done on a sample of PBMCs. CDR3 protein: CASTPATETQYF. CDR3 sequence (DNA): TGTGCCAGCACCCCCGCTACCGAGACCCAGTACTTC.